Following are 8 T cell receptor beta chains from one sample sequenced in a study of cytomegalovirus exposure and HLA in healthy donors. Primers for the PCR totalled 60 Vbeta and 13 Jbeta. Libraries were prepared by immunoSEQ multiplex PCR; TCRdb keeps only in-frame clonotypes and omits some of them. This table holds around 160,000 clones, roughly 79% found once. The sequencing sample was made of PBMCs. These receptors were obtained from a woman aged 40 to 55 in good health and CMV-seronegative.

The rearrangement joins TRBV25-1 to TRBJ2-5; D might be TRBD1 (7 bases). The CDR3 contains 16 residues. The V end was cut by 3 bases, the J end by 3 bases, with 17 bases between. Germline CDR1 reads MGHDK; CDR2 reads SYGVNS. The CDR3 nucleotides read TGTGCCAGCAGTGAGTGGAGGGGGCGTAGTAAAGAGACCCAGTACTTC. This translates into CASSEWRGRSKETQYF.

The chain recombines TRBV13 with TRBJ2-1; 10 nucleotides agree with TRBD1. CDR1 and CDR2 (germline): PRHDT, FYEKMQ (reference sequence). V gave up 5 bases and J gave up 3 bases; unmatched junction bases: 1. The CDR3 runs 14 residues. DNA for the CDR3: TGTGCCAGCAGCCGGACAGGGGGCTACAATGAGCAGTTCTTC. It specifies CASSRTGGYNEQFF.

V and J are TRBV5-1 and TRBJ1-2; D gene uncertain. The CDR3 extends over 11 amino acids. Germline values: CDR1 SGHRS, CDR2 YFSETQ. The germline V and J ends were trimmed by 7 bases and 8 bases, with 12 bases remaining between them. CDR3 nucleotides: TGCGCCAGCCCAAGAGGGAAGGGCTACACCTTC. Its translation is CASPRGKGYTF.

This clone has just a few counts. The chain has TRBV18 and TRBJ2-7; tentatively, D is TRBD1 (6 bases). Germline assignment: CDR1 KGHSH and CDR2 LQKENI. V was pared by 5 bases and J by 5 bases, with 16 bases between. The CDR3 is 14 amino acids. The CDR3 spells CASSSADRYHEQYF. The DNA of the CDR3 is TGTGCCAGCTCATCGGCAGACAGGTACCACGAGCAGTACTTC.

This rearrangement joins TRBV5-1 to TRBJ2-2; D is perhaps TRBD1 (5 bases). Per germline, CDR1 SGHRS and CDR2 YFSETQ. This CDR3 comprises 15 residues. Trimming stripped 3 bases from V and 6 bases from J, with 15 bases between. For the CDR3, the DNA is TGCGCCAGCAGCTCCAAGACCATACAGGCCGGGGAGCTGTTTTTT. This codes for CASSSKTIQAGELFF.

The chain carries TRBV6-1 and TRBJ1-3, with TRBD1 matching 9 bases. This CDR3 is built from 16 residues. CDR1 is MNHNS and CDR2 is SASEGT in the germline V gene. Trimming removed 1 base from V and 5 bases from J; junction bases left unmatched: 6. The CDR3 loop reads CASSEVPQGARNTIYF. The CDR3 region has the DNA TGTGCCAGCAGTGAAGTCCCACAGGGGGCCCGAAACACCATATATTTT.

J is TRBJ1-5 and V is TRBV6-1, with D possibly matching TRBD1 (6 bases). V lost 2 bases and J lost 1, with 9 bases in between. The CDR3 extends over 15 amino acids. Per germline, CDR1 MNHNS and CDR2 SASEGT. The DNA for the CDR3 is TGTGCCAGCAGTGAAACAGGGTTCAGCAATCAGCCCCAGCATTTT. Translating gives CASSETGFSNQPQHF.

The genes are TRBV18 and TRBJ2-3; D is possibly TRBD2 (7 bases). Germline CDR1 is KGHSH and CDR2 is LQKENI. Trimming stripped 2 bases from V and 1 base from J, with 13 bases between. The CDR3 is 16 residues long. The CDR3 DNA reads TGTGCCAGCTCACCAGGGGGCGGGAGCCGCACAGATACGCAGTATTTT. As protein: CASSPGGGSRTDTQYF.